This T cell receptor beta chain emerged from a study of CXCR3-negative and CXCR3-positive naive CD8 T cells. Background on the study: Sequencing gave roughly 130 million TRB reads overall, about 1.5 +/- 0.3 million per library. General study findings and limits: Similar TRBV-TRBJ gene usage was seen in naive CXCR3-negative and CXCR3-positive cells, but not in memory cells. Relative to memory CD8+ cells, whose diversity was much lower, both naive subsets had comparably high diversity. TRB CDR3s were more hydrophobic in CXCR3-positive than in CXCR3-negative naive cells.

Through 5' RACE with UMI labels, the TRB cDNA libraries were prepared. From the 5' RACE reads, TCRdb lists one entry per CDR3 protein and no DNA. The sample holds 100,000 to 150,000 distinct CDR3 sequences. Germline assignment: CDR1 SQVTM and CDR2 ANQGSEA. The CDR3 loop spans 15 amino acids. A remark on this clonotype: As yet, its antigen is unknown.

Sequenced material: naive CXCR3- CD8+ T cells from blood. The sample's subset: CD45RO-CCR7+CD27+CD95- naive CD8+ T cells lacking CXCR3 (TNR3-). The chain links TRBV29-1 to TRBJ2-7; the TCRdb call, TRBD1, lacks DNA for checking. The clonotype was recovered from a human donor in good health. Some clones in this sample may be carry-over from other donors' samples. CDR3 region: CSVEDGTGEANEQYF.